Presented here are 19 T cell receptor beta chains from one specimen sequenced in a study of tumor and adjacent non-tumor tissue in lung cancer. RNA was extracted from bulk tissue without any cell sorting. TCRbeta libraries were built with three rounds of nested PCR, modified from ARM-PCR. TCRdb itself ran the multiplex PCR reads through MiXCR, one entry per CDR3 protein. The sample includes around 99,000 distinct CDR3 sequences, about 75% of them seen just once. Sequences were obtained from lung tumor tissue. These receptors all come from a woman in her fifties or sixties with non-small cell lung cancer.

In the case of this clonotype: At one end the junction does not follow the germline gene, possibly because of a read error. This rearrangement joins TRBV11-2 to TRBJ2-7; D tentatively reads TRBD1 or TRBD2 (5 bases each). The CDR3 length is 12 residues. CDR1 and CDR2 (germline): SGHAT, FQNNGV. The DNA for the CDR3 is TGTGCCATCAGCCTGGGGACGGATAGGCAGTATTTC. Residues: CAISLGTDRQYF.

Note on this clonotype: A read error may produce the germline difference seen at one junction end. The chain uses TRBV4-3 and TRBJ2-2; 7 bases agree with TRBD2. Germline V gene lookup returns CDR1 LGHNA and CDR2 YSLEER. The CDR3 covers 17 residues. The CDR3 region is CATSHSSSGTNTGELFF. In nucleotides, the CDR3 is TGCGCCACCAGCCACTCCTCAAGCGGGACGAACACCGGGGAGCTGTTTTTT.

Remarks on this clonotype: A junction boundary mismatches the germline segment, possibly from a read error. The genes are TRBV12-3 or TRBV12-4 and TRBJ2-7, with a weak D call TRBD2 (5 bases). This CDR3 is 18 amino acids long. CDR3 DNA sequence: TGTGCCAGCAGCATACTAGGTTTATACGGGCACGACTCCTATGAGCAGTACTTC. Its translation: CASSILGLYGHDSYEQYF.

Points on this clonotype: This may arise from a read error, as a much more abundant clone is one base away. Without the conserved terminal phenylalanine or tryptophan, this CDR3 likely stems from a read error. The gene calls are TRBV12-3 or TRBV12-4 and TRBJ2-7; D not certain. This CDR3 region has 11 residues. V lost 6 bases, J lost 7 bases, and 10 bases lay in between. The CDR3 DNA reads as TGTGCCAGCAGCCCGTCATGGGAGCAGTACCTC. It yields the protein CASSPSWEQYL.

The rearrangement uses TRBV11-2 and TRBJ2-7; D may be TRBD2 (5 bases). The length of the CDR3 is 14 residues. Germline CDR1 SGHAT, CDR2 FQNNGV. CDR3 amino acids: CTRSWERGGYEQYF. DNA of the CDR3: TGTACCCGCAGTTGGGAGCGCGGAGGATACGAGCAGTACTTC. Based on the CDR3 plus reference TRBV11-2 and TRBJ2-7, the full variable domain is EAGVAQSPRYKIIEKRQSVAFWCNPISGHATLYWYQQILGQGPKLLIQFQNNGVVDDSQLPKDRFSAERLKGVDSTLKIQPAKLEDSAVYLCTRSWERGGYEQYFGPGTRLTVT.

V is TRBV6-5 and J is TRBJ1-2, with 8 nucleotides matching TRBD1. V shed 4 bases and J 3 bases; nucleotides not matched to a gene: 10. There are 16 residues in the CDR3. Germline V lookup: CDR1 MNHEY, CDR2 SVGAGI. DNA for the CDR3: TGTGCCAGCAGTTCCACCGGACAGGGAGGGGACTATGGCTACACCTTC. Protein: CASSSTGQGGDYGYTF.

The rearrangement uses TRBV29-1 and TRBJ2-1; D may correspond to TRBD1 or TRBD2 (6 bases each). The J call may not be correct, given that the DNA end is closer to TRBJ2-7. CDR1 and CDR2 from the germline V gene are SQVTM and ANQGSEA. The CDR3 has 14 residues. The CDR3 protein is CSVGGLRGVCEQYF. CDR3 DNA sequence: TGCAGCGTTGGAGGGTTGAGGGGGGTTTGTGAGCAGTACTTC.

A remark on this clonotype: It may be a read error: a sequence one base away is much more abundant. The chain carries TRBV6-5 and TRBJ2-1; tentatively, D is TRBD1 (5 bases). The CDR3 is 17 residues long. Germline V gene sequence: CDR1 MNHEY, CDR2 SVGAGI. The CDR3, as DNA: TGTGCCAGCAGTTACTCGTTCGGTTTCGGTTCGGACAATAAGCAGTTCTTC. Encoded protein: CASSYSFGFGSDNKQFF.

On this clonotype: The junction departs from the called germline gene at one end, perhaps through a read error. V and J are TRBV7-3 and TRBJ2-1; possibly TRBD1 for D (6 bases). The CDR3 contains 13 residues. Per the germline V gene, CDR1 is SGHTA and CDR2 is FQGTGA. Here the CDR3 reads CTSSYQTGNEQFF. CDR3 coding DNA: TGTACCAGCAGCTACCAGACAGGCAATGAGCAGTTCTTC.

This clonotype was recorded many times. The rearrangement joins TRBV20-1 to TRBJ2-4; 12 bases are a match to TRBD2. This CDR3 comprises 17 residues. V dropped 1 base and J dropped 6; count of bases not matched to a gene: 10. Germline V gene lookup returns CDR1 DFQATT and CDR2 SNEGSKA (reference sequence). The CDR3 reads CSARGPPSSGRANIQYF. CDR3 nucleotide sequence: TGCAGTGCTAGAGGTCCGCCCTCTAGCGGGAGGGCAAACATTCAGTACTTC.

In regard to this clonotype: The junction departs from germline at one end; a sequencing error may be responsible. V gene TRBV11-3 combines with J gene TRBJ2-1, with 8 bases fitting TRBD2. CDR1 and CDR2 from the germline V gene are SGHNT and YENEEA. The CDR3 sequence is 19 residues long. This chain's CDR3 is CASSRQGLVGGRSYNEQFF. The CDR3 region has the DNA TGTGCCAGCAGCCGCCAGGGACTAGTGGGGGGAAGGTCCTACAATGAGCAATTCTTC.

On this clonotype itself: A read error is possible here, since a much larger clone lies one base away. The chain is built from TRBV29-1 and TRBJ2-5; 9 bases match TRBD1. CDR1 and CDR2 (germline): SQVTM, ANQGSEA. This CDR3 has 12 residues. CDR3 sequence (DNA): TGCAGCGCTGAACAGGGGGCCGGGACCCAGTACTTC. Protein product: CSAEQGAGTQYF. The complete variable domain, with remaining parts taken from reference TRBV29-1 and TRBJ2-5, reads SAVISQKPSRDICQRGTSLTIQCQVDSQVTMMFWYRQQPGQSLTLIATANQGSEATYESGFVIDKFPISRPNLTFSTLTVSNMSPEDSSIYLCSAEQGAGTQYFGPGTRLLVL.

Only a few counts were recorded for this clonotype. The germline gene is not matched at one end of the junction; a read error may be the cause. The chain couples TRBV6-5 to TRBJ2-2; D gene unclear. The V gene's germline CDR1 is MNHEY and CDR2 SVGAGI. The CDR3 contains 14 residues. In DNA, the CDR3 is TGTGTCAGCAGTTACTCTTTAAATACCGGGGAGCTGTTTTTT. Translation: CVSSYSLNTGELFF.

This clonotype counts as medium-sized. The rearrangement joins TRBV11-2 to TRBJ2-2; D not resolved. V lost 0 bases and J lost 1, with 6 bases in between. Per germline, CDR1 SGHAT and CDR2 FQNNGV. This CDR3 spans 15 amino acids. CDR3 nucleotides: TGTGCCAGCAGCTTAGAGTGGGGGAACACCGGGGAGCTGTTTTTT. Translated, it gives CASSLEWGNTGELFF.

The CDR3 nucleotides read TGTATCAGCAGTGAAACGGCCAATCAGCCCCAGCATTTT. Translating it yields CISSETANQPQHF. The chain has TRBV6-1 and TRBJ1-5; D gene ambiguous. From germline, CDR1 is MNHNS and CDR2 SASEGT. The CDR3 totals 13 residues.

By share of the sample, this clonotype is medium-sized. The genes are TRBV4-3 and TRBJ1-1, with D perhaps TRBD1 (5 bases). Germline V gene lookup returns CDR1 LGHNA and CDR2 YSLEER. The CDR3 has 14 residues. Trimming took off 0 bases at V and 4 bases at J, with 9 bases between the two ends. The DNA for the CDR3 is TGCGCCAGCAGCCAAGACAAGGGGATCACTGAAGCTTTCTTT. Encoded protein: CASSQDKGITEAFF.

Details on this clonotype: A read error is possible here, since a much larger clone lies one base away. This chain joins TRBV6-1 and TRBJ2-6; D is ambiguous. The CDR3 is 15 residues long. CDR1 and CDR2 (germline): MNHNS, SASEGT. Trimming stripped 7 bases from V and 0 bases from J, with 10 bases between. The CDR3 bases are TGTGCCAGCACTCCTCAGAGCTCTGGGGCCAACGTCCTGACTTTC. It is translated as CASTPQSSGANVLTF.

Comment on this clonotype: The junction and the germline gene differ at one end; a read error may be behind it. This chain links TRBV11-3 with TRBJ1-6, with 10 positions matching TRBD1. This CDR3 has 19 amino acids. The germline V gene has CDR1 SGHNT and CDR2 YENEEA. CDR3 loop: CVSSADRGSFFVLNSPLPF. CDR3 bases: TGTGTCAGCAGCGCGGACAGGGGGAGTTTTTTTGTACTTAATTCACCCCTCCCCTTT.

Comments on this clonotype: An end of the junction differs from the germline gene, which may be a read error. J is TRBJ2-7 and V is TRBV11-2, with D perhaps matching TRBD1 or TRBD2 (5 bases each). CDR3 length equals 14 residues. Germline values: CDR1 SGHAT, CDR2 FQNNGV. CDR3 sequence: CASNWDRGGYEQYF. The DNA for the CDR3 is TGTGCCAGCAATTGGGACCGCGGAGGTTACGAACAGTACTTC.